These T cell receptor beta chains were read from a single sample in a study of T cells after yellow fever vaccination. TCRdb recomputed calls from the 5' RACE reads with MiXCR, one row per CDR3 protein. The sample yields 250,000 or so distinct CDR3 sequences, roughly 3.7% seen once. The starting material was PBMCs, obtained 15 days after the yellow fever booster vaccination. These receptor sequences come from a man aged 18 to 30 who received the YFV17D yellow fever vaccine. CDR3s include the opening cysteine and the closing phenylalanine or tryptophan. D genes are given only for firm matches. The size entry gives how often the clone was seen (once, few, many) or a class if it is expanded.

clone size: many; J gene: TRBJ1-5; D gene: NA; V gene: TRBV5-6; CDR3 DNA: TGTGCCAGCAGCACGGGACCCATGGATGACAATCAGCCCCAGCATTTT; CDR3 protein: CASSTGPMDDNQPQHF
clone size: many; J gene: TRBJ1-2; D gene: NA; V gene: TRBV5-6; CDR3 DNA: TGTGCCAGCAGCTTGGACTCCTTCCGTGCTAACTATGGCTACACCTTC; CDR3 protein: CASSLDSFRANYGYTF
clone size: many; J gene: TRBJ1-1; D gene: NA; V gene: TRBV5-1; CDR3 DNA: TGCGCCAGCAGCCCGCCGAATCGACAGACAAATGAAGCTTTCTTT; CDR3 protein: CASSPPNRQTNEAFF
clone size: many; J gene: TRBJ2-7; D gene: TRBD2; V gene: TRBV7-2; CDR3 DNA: TGTGCCAGCATTCTCAGCGGGGGGGCCTCCTACGAGCAGTACTTC; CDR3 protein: CASILSGGASYEQYF
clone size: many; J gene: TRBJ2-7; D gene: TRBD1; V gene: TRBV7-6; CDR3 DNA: TGTGCCAGCAGCTTATATTCGGGGACAGGGGGCAACGAGCAGTACTTC; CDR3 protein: CASSLYSGTGGNEQYF
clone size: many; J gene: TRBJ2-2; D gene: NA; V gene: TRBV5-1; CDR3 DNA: TGCGCCAGCTCGACGGGACAACAGACCGGGGAGCTGTTTTTT; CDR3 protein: CASSTGQQTGELFF
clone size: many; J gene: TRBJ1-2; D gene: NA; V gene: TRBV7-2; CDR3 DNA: TGTGCCAGCAGCCCAAAGGGGATTTCGAACTATGGCTACACCTTC; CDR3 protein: CASSPKGISNYGYTF
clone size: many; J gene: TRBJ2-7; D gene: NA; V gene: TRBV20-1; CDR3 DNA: TGCAGTGCCGGCGTGGGAACCTACGAGCAGTACTTC; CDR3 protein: CSAGVGTYEQYF
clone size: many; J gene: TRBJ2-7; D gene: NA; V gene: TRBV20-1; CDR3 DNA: TGCAGTGCTAGTCTGGAAGGCTACGAGCAGTACTTC; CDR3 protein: CSASLEGYEQYF
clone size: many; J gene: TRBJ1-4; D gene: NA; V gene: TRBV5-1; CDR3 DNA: TGCGCCAGCACCAATGGGGAACGGCAGAAACTGTTTTTT; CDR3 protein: CASTNGERQKLFF
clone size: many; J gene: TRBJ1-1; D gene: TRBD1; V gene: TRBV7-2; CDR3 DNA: TGTGCCAGCAGCTTAGGACAGGGAGGGGACACTGAAGCTTTCTTT; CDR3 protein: CASSLGQGGDTEAFF
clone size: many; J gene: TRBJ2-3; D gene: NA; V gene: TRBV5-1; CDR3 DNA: TGCGCCAGCAGCTTTGGCGGGGCCCCCCCAGATACGCAGTATTTT; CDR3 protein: CASSFGGAPPDTQYF
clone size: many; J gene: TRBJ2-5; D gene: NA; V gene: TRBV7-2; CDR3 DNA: TGTGCCAGCAGCGAGAGCATAGAGACCCAGTACTTC; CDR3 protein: CASSESIETQYF
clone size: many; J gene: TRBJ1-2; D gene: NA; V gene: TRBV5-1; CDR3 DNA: TGCGCCAGCAGCGCGGGAGGGCCCAGTGGCTACACCTTC; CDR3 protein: CASSAGGPSGYTF
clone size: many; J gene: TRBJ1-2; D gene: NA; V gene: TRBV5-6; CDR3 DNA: TGTGCCAGCAGCTTCTCGATAGCTAACTATGGCTACACCTTC; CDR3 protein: CASSFSIANYGYTF
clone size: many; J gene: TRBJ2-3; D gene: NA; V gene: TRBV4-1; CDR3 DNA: TGCGCCAGCAGCCAAGTAGAGAAGAGCACAGATACGCAGTATTTT; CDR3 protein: CASSQVEKSTDTQYF
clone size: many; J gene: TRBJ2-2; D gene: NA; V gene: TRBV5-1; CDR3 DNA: TGCGCCAGCAGCTTGGAGTCAGGGCGGTGGGCCGGGGAGCTGTTTTTT; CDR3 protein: CASSLESGRWAGELFF
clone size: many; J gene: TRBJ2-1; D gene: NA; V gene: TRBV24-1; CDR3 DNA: TGTGCCACCAGTGATTTCACGAAGGGTAGTGAGCAGTTCTTC; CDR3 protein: CATSDFTKGSEQFF
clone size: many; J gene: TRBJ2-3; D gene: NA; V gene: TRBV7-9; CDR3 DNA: TGTGCCTCGACGGGATTGAGGCCTAGAGCTAGCACAGATACGCAGTATTTT; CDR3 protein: CASTGLRPRASTDTQYF
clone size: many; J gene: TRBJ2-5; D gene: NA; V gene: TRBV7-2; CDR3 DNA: TGTGCCTCCTCTGCGGAAGAGACCCAGTACTTC; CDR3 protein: CASSAEETQYF
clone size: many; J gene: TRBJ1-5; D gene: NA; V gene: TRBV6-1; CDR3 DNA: TGTGCCAGCAGAGAACAGAGGGGACGTACCCAGCATTTT; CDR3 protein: CASREQRGRTQHF
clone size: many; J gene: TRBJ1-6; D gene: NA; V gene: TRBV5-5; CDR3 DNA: TGTGCCAGCAGCCCCGAAGGTCGGGGGTTGACCCTCCACTTT; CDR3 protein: CASSPEGRGLTLHF
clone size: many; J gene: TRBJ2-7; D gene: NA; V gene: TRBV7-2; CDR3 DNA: TGTGCCAGCAGCCATAGCGGCTACGAGCAGTACTTC; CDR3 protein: CASSHSGYEQYF
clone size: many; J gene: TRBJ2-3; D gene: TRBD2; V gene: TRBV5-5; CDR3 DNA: TGTGCCAGCAGCCCAGAAGGGTTAAGCGGGGGGGCTCTCACAGATACGCAGTATTTT; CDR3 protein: CASSPEGLSGGALTDTQYF
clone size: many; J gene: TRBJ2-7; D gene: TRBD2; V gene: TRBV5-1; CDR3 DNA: TGCGCCAGCAGCTTGGGGGGACTAGCTGACGAGCAGTACTTC; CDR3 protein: CASSLGGLADEQYF
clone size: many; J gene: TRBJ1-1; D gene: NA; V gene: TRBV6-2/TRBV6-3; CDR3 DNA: TGTGCCAGCAGCAAGTTCCCCACTGAAGCTTTCTTT; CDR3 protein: CASSKFPTEAFF
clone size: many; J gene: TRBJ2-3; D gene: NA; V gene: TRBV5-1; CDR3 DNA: TGCGCCAGCAGCTTAGGGGGGGCCCTAAGCACAGATACGCAGTATTTT; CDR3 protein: CASSLGGALSTDTQYF
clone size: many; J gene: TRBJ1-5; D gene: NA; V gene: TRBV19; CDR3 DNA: TGTGCCAGTAGTATAAACGGCCGGCCGGATCAGCCCCAGCATTTT; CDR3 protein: CASSINGRPDQPQHF
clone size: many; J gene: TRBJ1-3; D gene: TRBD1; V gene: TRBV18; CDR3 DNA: TGTGCCAGCTCATCCGCAGGGGGCTCTGGAAACACCATATATTTT; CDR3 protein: CASSSAGGSGNTIYF
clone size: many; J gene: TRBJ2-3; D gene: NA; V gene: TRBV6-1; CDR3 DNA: TGTGCCAGCAGTGAAAGGATAACAGATACGCAGTATTTT; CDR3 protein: CASSERITDTQYF
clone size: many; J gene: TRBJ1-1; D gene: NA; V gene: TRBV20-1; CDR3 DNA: TGCAGTGCTAGAGATCTGGGGGGCTTTACTGAAGCTTTCTTT; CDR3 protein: CSARDLGGFTEAFF